A selection of T cell receptor beta chains follows, all from one sample in a study of cytomegalovirus exposure and HLA in healthy donors. Data came from immunoSEQ multiplex PCR; TCRdb stores just in-frame clones and leaves some out. The sample includes around 130,000 clones, roughly 84% of them seen just once. Sequenced input: PBMCs. The receptors here all came from a girl aged 2-10 years in good health and CMV-seronegative. Each CDR3 is given with its conserved first and last residue. Each record gives: clone size, J gene, V gene, CDR3 protein. Only some rows state a clone size, as once, few, many or a class for expanded clones.

-	TRBJ1-1	TRBV6-1	CAIPGIGGITEAFF
-	TRBJ2-7	TRBV4-1	CASSQDTAGVKGYEQYF
-	TRBJ2-1	TRBV7-3	CASSPKAGTLINEQFF
-	TRBJ1-4	TRBV5-8	CASSLYMERFPPNEKLFF
-	TRBJ1-1	TRBV2	CASSRQGPEAFF
once	TRBJ2-1	TRBV4-2	CASSQRETSGGGANEQFF
-	TRBJ2-2	TRBV5-1	CASSLEAGETGELFF
-	TRBJ2-1	TRBV4-2	CASSPSLTGNEQFF
-	TRBJ2-1	TRBV7-9	CASSPWSGGPYNEQFF
-	TRBJ2-1	TRBV5-6	CASSLVGQLPRGQFF
once	TRBJ1-1	TRBV19	CASSINRNTEAFF
-	TRBJ2-6	TRBV28	CASSLNRQGRGIGANVLTF
-	TRBJ2-5	TRBV11-2	CASSLQFGGRGETQYF
-	TRBJ1-2	TRBV29-1	CSVRLNYGYTF
-	TRBJ2-2	TRBV2	CASASSGLPAGELFF
-	TRBJ2-7	TRBV4-3	CASSHIGGTYEQYF
-	TRBJ2-3	TRBV4-1	CASSQDPTGGFRTQYF
-	TRBJ2-7	TRBV19	CASSIGTSDYEQYF
-	TRBJ2-3	TRBV6-1	CASSELPWGGGTDTQYF
-	TRBJ2-5	TRBV7-8	CASSLSRNQETQYF
-	TRBJ2-3	TRBV7-2	CASSPTVYPSQYF
-	-	TRBV2	CATKAGPLYEQYF
-	TRBJ1-2	TRBV7-9	CASSLESPGQAFYGYTF
-	TRBJ2-6	TRBV9	CASSVNRAGDNSGANVLTF
-	TRBJ2-7	TRBV27	CASSPPLAGTYEQYF
-	TRBJ2-7	TRBV6-6	CASSYRDTLYEQYF
-	TRBJ1-6	TRBV7-9	CASSLGQTDNSPLHF
-	TRBJ2-3	TRBV9	CASSEGDRAPDTQYF
-	TRBJ2-5	TRBV6-5	CASTIALGRETQYF
-	TRBJ1-1	TRBV7-8	CASSLSRMSTEAFF
-	TRBJ2-7	TRBV6-1	CASFTSEPYEQYF
-	TRBJ2-5	TRBV29-1	CSVLSSGGSETQYF
few	TRBJ2-4	TRBV5-6	CASSLGREGRAKNIQYF
-	TRBJ1-1	TRBV28	CASNIGALGNTEAFF
-	TRBJ2-2	TRBV5-1	CASKTGDTGELFF
-	TRBJ2-5	TRBV28	CASSLSLISSGNNQETQYF
few	TRBJ2-3	TRBV2	CASSGQGNTDTQYF